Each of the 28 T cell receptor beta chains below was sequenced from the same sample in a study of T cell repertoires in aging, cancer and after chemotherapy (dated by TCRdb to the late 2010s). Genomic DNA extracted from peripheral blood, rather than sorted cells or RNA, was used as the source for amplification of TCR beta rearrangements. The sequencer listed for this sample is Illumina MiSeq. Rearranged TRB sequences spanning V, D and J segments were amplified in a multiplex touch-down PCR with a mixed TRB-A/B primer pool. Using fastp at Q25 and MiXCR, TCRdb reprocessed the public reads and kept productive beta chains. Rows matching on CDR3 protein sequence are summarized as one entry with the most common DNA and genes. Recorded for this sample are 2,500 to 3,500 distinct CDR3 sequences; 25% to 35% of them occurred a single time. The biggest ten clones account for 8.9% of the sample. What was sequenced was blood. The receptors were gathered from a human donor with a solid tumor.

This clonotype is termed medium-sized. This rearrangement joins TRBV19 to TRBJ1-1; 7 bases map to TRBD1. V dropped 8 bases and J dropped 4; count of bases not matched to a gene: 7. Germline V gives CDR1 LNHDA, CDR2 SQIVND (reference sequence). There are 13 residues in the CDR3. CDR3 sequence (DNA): TGTGCCAGTCCGGTGCCAGGGGGCACTGAAGCTTTCTTT. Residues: CASPVPGGTEAFF.

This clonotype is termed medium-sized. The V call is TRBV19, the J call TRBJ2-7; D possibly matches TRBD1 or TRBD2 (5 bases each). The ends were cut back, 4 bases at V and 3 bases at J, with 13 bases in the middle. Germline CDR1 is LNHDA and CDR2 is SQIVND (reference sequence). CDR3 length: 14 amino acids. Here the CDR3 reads CASSSQEGFYEQYF. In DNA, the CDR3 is TGTGCCAGTAGTAGCCAAGAGGGGTTCTACGAGCAGTACTTC.

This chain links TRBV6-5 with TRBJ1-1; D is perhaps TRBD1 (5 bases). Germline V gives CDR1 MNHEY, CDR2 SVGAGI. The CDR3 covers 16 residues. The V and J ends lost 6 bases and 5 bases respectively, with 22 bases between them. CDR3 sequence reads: CASRSQGAGTGTEAFF. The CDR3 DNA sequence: TGTGCCAGCAGGAGCCAGGGAGCAGGAACAGGAACTGAAGCTTTCTTT.

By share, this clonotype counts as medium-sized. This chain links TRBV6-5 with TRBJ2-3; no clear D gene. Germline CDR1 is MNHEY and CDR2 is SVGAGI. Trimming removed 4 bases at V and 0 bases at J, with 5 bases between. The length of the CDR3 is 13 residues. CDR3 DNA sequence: TGTGCCAGCAGTTTACAGAGCACAGATACGCAGTATTTT. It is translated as CASSLQSTDTQYF.

CDR3 in amino acids: CASSLWQGEGYTF. The CDR3 bases are TGTGCCAGCAGCTTGTGGCAGGGGGAGGGCTACACCTTC. The V and J genes are TRBV5-4 and TRBJ1-2, with 7 nucleotides matching TRBD1. Germline CDR1 reads SGHNT; CDR2 reads YYREEE (reference sequence). After removal of 1 base from V and 8 bases from J, the junction contained 5 bases not matched to a gene. The CDR3 spans 13 residues.

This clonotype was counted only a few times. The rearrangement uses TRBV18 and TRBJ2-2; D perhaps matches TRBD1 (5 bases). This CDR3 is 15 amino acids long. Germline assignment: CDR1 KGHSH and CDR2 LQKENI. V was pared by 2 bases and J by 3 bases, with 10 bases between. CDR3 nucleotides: TGTGCCAGCTCACCAATTTCAGGGTACACCGGGGAGCTGTTTTTT. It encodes CASSPISGYTGELFF.

CDR3 bases: TGTGCCAGCAGTGAAGCGGGGGTATTCGAGTATTTT. Amino acid sequence: CASSEAGVFEYF. The V and J genes are TRBV6-1 and TRBJ2-3; D is possibly TRBD1 or TRBD2 (5 bases each). This CDR3 has 12 amino acids. Germline values: CDR1 MNHNS, CDR2 SASEGT. Trimming cost V 0 bases and J 13 bases, with 11 bases left between them.

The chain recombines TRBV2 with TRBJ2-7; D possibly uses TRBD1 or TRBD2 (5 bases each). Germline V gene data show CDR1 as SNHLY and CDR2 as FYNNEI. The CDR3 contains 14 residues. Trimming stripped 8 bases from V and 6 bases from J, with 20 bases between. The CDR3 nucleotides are TGTGCCAGCGATCAGGGAGTGGGTCCGGGCGAGCAGTACTTC. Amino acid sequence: CASDQGVGPGEQYF.

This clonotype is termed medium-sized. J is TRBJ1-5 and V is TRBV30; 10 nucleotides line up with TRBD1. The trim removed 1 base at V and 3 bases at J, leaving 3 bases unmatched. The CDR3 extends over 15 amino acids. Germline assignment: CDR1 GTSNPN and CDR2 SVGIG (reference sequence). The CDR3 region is CAWSAGTGVNQPQHF. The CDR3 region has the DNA TGTGCCTGGAGTGCCGGGACAGGGGTCAATCAGCCCCAGCATTTT.

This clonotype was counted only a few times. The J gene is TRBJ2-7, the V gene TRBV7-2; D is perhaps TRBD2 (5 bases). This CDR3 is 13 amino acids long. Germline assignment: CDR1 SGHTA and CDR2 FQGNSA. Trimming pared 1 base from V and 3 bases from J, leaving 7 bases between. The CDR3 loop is CASSLGGIYEQYF. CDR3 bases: TGTGCCAGCAGCTTAGGAGGGATCTACGAGCAGTACTTC.

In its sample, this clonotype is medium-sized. The CDR3 coding sequence is TGTGCCAGCAGTTCAGGGACGCGGAACAGCCAAGAAAAACTGTTTTTT. Amino acid sequence: CASSSGTRNSQEKLFF. The V gene is TRBV12-3 or TRBV12-4, the J gene TRBJ1-4; D is perhaps TRBD1 (5 bases). V gave up 4 bases and J gave up 8 bases, with 20 bases separating them. The CDR3 covers 16 residues.

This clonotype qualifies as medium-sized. CDR3 coding DNA: TGTGCCAGCAACAGAGGGGAGGGAAACTATGGCTACACCTTC. Protein sequence: CASNRGEGNYGYTF. The gene calls are TRBV6-6 and TRBJ1-2; a weak D match, TRBD1 (5 bases). CDR1 and CDR2 (germline): MNHNY, SVGAGI (reference sequence). V was trimmed by 7 bases and J by 2 bases, leaving 14 bases between them. CDR3 size: 14 residues.

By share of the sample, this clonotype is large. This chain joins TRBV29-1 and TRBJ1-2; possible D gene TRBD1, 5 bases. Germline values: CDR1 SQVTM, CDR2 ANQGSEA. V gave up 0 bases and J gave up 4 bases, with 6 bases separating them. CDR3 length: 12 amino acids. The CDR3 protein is CSVEDRAYGYTF. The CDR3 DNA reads TGCAGCGTTGAAGACAGGGCCTATGGCTACACCTTC.

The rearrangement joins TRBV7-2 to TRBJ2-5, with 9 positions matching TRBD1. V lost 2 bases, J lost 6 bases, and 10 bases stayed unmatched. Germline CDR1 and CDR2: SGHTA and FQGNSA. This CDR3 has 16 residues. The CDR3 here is CASSLLTGTGIQTQYF. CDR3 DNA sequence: TGTGCCAGCAGCTTACTAACCGGGACAGGGATACAGACCCAGTACTTC.

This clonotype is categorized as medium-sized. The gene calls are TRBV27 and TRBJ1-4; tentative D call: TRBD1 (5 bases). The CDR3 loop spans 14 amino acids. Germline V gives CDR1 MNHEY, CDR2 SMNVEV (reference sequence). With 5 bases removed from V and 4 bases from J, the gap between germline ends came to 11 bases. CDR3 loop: CASSGDGFNEKLFF. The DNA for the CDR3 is TGTGCCAGCAGTGGGGACGGCTTTAATGAAAAACTGTTTTTT. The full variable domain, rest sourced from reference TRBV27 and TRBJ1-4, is EAQVTQNPRYLITVTGKKLTVTCSQNMNHEYMSWYRQDPGLGLRQIYYSMNVEVTDKGDVPEGYKVSRKEKRNFPLILESPSPNQTSLYFCASSGDGFNEKLFFGSGTQLSVL.

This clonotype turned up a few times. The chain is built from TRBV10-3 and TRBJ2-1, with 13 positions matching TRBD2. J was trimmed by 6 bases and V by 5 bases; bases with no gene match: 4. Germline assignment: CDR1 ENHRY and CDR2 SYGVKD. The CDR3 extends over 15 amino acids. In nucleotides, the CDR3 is TGTGCCATCAGTAAACTAGCGGGAGGGGGCAATGAGCAGTTCTTC. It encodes CAISKLAGGGNEQFF.

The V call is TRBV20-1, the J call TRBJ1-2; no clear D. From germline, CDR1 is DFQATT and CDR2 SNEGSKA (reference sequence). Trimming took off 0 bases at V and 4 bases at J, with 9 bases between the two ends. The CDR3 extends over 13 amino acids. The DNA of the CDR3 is TGCAGTGCTAGAGATAGGAGGGTCTATGGCTACACCTTC. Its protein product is CSARDRRVYGYTF.

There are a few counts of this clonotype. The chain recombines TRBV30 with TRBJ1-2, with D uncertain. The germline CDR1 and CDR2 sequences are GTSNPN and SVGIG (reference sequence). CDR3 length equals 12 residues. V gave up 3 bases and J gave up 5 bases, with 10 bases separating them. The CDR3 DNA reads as TGTGCCTGGAGCCCGTCTGGTTATGGCTACACCTTC. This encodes CAWSPSGYGYTF. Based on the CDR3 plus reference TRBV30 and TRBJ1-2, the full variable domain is SQTIHQWPATLVQPVGSPLSLECTVEGTSNPNLYWYRQAAGRGLQLLFYSVGIGQISSEVPQNLSASRPQDRQFILSSKKLLLSDSGFYLCAWSPSGYGYTFGSGTRLTVV.

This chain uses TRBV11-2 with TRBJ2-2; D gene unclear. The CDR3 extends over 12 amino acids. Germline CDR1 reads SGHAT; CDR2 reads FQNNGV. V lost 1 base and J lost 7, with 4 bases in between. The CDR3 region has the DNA TGTGCCAGCAGCTTAGTAATCGGGGAGCTGTTTTTT. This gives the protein CASSLVIGELFF.

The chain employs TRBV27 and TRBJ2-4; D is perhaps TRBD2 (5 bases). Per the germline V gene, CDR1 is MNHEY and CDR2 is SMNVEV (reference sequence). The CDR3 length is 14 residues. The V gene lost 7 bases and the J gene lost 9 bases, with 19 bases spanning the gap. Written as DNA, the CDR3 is TGTGCCAGCACTTTCCCGACTAAAATCAGCATTCAGTACTTC. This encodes CASTFPTKISIQYF.

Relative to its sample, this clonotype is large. CDR3 sequence reads: CSVPLRGSTDTQYF. CDR3 bases: TGCAGCGTCCCCCTGAGGGGGAGCACAGATACGCAGTATTTT. This chain connects TRBV29-1 to TRBJ2-3; a possible D gene is TRBD1 (6 bases). The V gene lost 6 bases and the J gene lost 0 bases, with 13 bases spanning the gap. This CDR3 has 14 amino acids. The V gene's germline CDR1 is SQVTM and CDR2 ANQGSEA.

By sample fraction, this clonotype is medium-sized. The CDR3 DNA is TGTGCCTGGCGGAGACTAGCCCCATACGAGCAGTACTTC. Translating it yields CAWRRLAPYEQYF. The V and J genes are TRBV30 and TRBJ2-7; TRBD2 aligns across 7 bases. CDR3 size: 13 residues. Losses at the gene ends were 5 bases for V and 4 bases for J; bases not matched to a gene: 8. The germline gives CDR1 GTSNPN, CDR2 SVGIG (reference sequence).

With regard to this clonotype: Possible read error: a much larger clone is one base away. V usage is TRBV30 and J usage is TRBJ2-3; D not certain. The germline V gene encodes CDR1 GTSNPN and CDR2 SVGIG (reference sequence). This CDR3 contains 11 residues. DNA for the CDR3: TGTGCCTGGAGTCCCGCAGATACGCAGTTTTTT. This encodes CAWSPADTQFF.

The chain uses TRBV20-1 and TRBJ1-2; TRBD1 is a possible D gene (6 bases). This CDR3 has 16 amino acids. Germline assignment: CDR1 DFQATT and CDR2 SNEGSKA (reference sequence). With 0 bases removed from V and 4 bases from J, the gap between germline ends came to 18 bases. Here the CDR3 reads CSARDWGAGGFYGYTF. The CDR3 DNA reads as TGCAGTGCTAGAGACTGGGGGGCTGGAGGGTTCTATGGCTACACCTTC.

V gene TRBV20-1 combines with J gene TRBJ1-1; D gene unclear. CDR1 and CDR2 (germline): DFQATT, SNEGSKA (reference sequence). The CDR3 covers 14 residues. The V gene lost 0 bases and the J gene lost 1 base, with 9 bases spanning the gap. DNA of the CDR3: TGCAGTGCTAGAGATTTAGGGTGGAACACTGAAGCTTTCTTT. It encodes CSARDLGWNTEAFF.

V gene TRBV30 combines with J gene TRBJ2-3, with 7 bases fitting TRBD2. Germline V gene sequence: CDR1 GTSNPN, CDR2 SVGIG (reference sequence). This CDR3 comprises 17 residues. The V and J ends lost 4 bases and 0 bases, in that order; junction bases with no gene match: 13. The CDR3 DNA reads TGTGCCTGGACCATGGCGGGAGCTACTACTAGCACAGATACGCAGTATTTT. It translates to CAWTMAGATTSTDTQYF.

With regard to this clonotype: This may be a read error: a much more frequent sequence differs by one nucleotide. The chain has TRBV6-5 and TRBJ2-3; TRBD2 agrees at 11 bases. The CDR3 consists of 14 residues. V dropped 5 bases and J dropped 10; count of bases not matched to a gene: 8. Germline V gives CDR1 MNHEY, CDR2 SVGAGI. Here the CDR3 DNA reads TGTGCCAGCAGTGTTAGCGGGGGGGCCGATGCGCAGTATTTT. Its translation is CASSVSGGADAQYF.

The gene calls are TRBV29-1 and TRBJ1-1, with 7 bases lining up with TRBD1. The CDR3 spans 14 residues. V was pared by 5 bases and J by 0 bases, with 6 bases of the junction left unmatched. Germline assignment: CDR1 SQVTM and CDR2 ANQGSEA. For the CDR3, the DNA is TGCAGCGTTCGACAGGGCCTTATGAACACTGAAGCTTTCTTT. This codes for CSVRQGLMNTEAFF.